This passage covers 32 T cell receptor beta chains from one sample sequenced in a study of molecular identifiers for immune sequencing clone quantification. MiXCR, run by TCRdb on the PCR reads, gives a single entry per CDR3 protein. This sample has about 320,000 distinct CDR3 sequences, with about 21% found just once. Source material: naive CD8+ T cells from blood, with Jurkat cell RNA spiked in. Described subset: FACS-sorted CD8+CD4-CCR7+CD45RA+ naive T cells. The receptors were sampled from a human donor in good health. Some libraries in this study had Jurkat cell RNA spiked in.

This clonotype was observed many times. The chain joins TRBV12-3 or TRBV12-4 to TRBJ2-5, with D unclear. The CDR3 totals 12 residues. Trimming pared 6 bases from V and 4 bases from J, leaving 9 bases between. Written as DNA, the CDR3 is TGTGCCAGCAGCCCCTTGGGAGAGACCCAGTACTTC. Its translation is CASSPLGETQYF.

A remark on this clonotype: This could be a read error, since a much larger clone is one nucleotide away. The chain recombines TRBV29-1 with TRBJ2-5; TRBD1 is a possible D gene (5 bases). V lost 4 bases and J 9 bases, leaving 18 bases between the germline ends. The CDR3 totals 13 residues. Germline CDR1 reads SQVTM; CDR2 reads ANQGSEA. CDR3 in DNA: TGCAGCGTTGTCTTAGGGGCCGGTGAGGCCCAGTACTTC. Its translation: CSVVLGAGEAQYF.

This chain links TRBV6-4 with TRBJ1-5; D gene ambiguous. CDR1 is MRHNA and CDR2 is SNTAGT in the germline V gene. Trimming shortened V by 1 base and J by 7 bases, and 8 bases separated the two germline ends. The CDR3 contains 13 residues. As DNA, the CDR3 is TGTGCCAGCAGTGACTGGTTGGGCCAGCCCCAGCATTTT. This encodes CASSDWLGQPQHF.

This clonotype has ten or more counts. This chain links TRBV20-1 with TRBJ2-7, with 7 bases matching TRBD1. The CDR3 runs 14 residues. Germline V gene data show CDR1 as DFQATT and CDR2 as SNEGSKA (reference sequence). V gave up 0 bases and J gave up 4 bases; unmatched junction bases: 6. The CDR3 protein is CSARDRQGLYEQYF. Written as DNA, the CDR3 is TGCAGTGCTAGAGACCGACAGGGATTATACGAGCAGTACTTC.

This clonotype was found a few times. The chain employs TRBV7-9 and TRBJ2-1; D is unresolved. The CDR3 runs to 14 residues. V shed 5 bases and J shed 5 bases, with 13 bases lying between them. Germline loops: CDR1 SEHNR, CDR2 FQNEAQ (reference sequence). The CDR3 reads CASSAPGADNEQFF. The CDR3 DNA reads TGTGCCAGCAGCGCCCCCGGAGCCGACAATGAGCAGTTCTTC.

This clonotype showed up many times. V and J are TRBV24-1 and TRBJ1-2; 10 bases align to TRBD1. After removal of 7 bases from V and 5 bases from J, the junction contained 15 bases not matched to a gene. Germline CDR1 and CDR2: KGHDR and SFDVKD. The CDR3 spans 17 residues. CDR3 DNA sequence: TGTGCCACCAGCCCGACGACAGGGGGCTCAGTTGGTTATGGCTACACCTTC. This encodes CATSPTTGGSVGYGYTF.

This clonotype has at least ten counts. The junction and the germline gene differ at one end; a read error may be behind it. For the CDR3, the DNA is TGTGCCAGCAGTGACGTTACTAGCGGGACGCGCTTC. Translated: CASSDVTSGTRF. The rearrangement uses TRBV28 and TRBJ2-7, with 10 bases fitting TRBD2. The length of the CDR3 is 12 residues. Germline loops: CDR1 MDHEN, CDR2 SYDVKM.

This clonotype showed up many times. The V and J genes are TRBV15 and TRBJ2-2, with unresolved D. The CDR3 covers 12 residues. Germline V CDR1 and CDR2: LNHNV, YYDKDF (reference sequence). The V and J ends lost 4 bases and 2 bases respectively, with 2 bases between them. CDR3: CATSTNTGELFF. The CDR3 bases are TGTGCCACCAGCACAAACACCGGGGAGCTGTTTTTT. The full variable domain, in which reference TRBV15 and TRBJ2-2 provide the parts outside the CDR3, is DAMVIQNPRYQVTQFGKPVTLSCSQTLNHNVMYWYQQKSSQAPKLLFHYYDKDFNNEADTPDNFQSRRPNTSFCFLDIRSPGLGDTAMYLCATSTNTGELFFGEGSRLTVL.

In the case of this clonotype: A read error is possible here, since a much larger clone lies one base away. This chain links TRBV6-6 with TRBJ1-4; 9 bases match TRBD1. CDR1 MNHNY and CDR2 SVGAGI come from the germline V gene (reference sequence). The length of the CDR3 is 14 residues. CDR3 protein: CDSNDRGWNEKLFF. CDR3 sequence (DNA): TGTGACAGCAATGACAGGGGGTGGAATGAAAAACTGTTTTTT.

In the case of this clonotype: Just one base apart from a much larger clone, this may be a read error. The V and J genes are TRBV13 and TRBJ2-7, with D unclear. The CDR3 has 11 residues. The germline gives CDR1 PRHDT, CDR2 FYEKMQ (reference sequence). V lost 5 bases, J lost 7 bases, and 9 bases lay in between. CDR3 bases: TGTGCCAGCAGCCACGTGGGGGAGCAGTACTTC. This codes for CASSHVGEQYF.

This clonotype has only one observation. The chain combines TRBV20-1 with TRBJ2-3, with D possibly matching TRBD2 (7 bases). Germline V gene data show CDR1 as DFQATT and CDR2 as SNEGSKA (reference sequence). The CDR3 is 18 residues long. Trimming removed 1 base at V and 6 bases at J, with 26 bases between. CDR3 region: CSARVARRGGAGWDTQYF. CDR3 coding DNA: TGCAGTGCTAGAGTCGCAAGGAGGGGGGGGGCTGGGTGGGATACGCAGTATTTT.

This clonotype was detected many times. The CDR3 bases are TGTGCCAGCAGTTTGGACCTAACGGATACGCAGTATTTT. Its translation is CASSLDLTDTQYF. The chain joins TRBV27 to TRBJ2-3; D not certain. Between the trimmed V and J ends, which lost 3 bases and 6 bases, there was a span of 10 bases. The V gene's germline CDR1 is MNHEY and CDR2 SMNVEV (reference sequence). The CDR3 is 13 residues long.

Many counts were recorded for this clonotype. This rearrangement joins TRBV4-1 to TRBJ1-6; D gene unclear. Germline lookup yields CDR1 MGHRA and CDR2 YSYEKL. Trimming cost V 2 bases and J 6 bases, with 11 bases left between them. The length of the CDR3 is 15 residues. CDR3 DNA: TGCGCCAGCAGCCAAATCCGGGAAGGTAATTCACCCCTCCACTTT. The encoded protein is CASSQIREGNSPLHF.

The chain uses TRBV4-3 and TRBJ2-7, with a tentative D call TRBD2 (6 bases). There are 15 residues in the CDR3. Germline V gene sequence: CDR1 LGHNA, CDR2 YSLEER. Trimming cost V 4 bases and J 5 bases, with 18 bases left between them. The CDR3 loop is CASSPDLTPGDEQYF. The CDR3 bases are TGCGCCAGCAGCCCGGACCTTACTCCGGGGGACGAGCAGTACTTC.

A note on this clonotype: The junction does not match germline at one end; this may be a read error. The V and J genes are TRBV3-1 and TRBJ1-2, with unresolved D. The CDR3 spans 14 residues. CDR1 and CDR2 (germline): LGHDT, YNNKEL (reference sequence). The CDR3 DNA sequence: TGTGCCAGCAGCCAAGATTCACTGAGTTATGGCTACGCCTTC. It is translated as CASSQDSLSYGYAF.

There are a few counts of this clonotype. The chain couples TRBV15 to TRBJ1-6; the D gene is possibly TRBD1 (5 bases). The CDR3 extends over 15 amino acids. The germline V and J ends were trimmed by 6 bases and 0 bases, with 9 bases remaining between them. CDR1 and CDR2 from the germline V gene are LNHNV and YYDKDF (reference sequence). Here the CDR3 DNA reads TGTGCCACCAGTCAGGGTAGCTCCTATAATTCACCCCTCCACTTT. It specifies CATSQGSSYNSPLHF.

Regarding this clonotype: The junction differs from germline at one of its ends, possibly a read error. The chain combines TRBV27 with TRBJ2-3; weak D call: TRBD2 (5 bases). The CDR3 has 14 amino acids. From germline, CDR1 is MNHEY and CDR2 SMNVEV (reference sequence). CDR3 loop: CASSSGSNRDMQYF. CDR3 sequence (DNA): TGTGCCAGCAGTTCCGGGTCCAATCGGGATATGCAGTATTTT.

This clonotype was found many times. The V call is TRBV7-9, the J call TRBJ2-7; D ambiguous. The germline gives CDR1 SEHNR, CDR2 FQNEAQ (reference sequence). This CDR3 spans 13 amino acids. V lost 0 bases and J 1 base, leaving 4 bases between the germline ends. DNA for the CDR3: TGTGCCAGCAGCTTAGCGGCGTCCTACGAGCAGTACTTC. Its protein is CASSLAASYEQYF.

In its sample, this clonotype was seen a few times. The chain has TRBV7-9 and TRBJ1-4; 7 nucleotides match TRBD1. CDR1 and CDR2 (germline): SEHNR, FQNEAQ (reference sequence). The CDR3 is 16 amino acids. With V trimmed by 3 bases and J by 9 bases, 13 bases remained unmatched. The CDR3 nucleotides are TGTGCCAGCAGCTTGGGGTTAGCGGGGACAGAGAAAAAACTGTTTTTT. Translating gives CASSLGLAGTEKKLFF.

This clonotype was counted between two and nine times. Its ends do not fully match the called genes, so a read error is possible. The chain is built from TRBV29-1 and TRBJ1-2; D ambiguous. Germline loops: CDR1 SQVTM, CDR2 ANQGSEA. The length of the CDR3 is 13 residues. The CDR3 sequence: CGVEDLTAYGYTF. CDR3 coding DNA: TGCGGCGTTGAAGATCTAACAGCCTATGGCTACACCTTC.

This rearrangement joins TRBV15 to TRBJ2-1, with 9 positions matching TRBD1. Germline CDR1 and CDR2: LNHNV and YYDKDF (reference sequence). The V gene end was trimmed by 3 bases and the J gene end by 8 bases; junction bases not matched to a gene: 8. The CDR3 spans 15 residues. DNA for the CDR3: TGTGCCACCAGCAGTGGACAGGGGTCTGGCGATGAGCAGTTCTTC. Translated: CATSSGQGSGDEQFF. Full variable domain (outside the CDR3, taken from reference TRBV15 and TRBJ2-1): DAMVIQNPRYQVTQFGKPVTLSCSQTLNHNVMYWYQQKSSQAPKLLFHYYDKDFNNEADTPDNFQSRRPNTSFCFLDIRSPGLGDTAMYLCATSSGQGSGDEQFFGPGTRLTVL.

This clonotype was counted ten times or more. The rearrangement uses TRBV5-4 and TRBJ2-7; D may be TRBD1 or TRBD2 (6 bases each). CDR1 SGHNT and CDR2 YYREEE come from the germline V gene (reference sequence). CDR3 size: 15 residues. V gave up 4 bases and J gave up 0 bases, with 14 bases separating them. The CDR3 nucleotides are TGTGCCAGCAGCCCGTTCCGGGGGCACTCCTACGAGCAGTACTTC. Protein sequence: CASSPFRGHSYEQYF.

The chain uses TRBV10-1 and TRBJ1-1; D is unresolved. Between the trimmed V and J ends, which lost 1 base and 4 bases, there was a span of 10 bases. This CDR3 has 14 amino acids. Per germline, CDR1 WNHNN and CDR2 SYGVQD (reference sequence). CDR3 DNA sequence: TGCGCCAGCAGTGAGTTTCCCGGCCCCACTGAAGCTTTCTTT. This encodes CASSEFPGPTEAFF.

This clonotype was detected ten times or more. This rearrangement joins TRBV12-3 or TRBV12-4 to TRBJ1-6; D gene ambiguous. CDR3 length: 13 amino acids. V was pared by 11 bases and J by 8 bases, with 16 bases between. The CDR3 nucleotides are TGTGCCGTCCGTGGCGAATGGGATTCACCCCTCCACTTT. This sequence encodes CAVRGEWDSPLHF.

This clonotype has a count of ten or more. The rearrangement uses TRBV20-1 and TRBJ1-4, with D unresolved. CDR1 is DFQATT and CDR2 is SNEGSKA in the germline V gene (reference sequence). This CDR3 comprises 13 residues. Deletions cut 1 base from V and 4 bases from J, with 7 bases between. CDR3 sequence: CSARAMNNEKLFF. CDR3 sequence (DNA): TGCAGTGCTAGAGCTATGAATAATGAAAAACTGTTTTTT.

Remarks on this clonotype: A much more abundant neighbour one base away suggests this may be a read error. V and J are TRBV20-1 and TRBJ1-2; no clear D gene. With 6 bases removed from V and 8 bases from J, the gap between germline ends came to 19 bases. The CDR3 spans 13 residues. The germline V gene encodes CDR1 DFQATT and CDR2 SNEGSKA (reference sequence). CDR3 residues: CSAARADNIGYTF. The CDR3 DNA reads TGCAGTGCCGCAAGGGCCGACAACATAGGCTACACCTTC.

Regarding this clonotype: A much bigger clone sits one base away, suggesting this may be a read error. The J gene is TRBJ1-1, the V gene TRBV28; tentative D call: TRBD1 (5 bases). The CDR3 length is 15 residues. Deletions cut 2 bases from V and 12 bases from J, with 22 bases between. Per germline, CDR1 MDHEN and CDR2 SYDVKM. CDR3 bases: TGTGCCAGCAGTTTAAACAAAGCGGGACGGGGTAGAACTTTCTTT. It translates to CASSLNKAGRGRTFF. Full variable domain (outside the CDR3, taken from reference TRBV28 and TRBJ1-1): DVKVTQSSRYLVKRTGEKVFLECVQDMDHENMFWYRQDPGLGLRLIYFSYDVKMKEKGDIPEGYSVSREKKERFSLILESASTNQTSMYLCASSLNKAGRGRTFFGQGTRLTVV.

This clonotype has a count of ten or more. The CDR3 spells CASSLGTSGGTQYF. The CDR3 DNA reads as TGTGCCAGCAGCTTGGGGACTAGCGGGGGTACGCAGTATTTT. The genes are TRBV5-4 and TRBJ2-3, with 13 bases matching TRBD2. Germline trimming cut 0 bases from V and 8 bases from J; bases unmatched to any gene: 0. Germline loops: CDR1 SGHNT, CDR2 YYREEE (reference sequence). There are 14 residues in the CDR3.

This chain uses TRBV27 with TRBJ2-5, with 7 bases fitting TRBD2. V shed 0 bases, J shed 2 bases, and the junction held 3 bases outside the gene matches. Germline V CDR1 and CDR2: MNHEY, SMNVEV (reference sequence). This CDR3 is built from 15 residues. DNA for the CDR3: TGTGCCAGCAGTTTATCCGGGGGGAGTCAAGAGACCCAGTACTTC. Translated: CASSLSGGSQETQYF.

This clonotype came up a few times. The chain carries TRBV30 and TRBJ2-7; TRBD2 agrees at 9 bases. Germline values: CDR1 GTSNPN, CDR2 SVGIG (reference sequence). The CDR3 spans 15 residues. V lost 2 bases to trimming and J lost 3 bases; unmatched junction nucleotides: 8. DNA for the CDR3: TGTGCCTGGAGTCCGGTAGCGGGAGTAATCTACGAGCAGTACTTC. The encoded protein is CAWSPVAGVIYEQYF.

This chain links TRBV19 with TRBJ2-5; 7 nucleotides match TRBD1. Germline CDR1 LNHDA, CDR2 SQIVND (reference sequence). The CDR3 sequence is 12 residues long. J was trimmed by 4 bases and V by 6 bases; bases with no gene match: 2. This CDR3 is CASSTGVETQYF. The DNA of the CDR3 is TGTGCCAGTAGCACAGGGGTAGAGACCCAGTACTTC.

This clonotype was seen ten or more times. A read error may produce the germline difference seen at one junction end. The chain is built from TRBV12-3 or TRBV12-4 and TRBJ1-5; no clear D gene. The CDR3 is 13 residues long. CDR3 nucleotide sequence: TGTGCCAGCTGTTTGGGGTCGGATCAGCCCCAGCATTTT. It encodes CASCLGSDQPQHF.